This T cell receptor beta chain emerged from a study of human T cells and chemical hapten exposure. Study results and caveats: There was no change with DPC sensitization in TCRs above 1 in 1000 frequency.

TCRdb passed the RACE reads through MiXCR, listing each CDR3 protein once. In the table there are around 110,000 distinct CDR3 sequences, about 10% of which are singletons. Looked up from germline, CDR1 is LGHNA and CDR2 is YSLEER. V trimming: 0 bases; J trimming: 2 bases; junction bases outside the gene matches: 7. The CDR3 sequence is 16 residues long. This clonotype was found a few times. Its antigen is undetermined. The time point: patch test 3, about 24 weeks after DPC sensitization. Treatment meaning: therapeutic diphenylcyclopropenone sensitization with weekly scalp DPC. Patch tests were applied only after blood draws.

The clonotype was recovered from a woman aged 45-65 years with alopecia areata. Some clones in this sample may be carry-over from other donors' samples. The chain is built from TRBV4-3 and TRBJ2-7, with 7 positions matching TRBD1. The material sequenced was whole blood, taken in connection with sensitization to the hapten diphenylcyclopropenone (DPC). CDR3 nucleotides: TGCGCCAGCAGCCAAGATTGGGGCAGGGGGACCTACGAGCAGTACTTC. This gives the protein CASSQDWGRGTYEQYF.